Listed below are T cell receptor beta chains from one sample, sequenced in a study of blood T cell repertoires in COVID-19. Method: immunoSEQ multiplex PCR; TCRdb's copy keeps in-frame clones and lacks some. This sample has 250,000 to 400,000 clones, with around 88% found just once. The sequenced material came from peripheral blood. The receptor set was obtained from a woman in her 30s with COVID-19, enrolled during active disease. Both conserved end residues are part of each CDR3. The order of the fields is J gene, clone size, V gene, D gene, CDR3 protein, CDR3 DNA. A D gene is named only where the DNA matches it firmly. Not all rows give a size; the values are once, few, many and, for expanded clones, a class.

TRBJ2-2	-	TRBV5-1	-	CASSLGDYTGELFF	TGCGCCAGCAGCTTGGGGGACTACACCGGGGAGCTGTTTTTT
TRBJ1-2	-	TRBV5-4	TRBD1	CASSKNRGLNYGYTF	TGTGCCAGCAGCAAAAACAGGGGGCTGAACTATGGCTACACCTTC
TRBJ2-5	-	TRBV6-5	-	CASSYSSRVAETQYF	TGTGCCAGCAGTTACTCGAGCCGGGTGGCAGAGACCCAGTACTTC
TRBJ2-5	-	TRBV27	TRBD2	CASRSAGGRWETQYF	TGTGCCAGCAGGAGTGCCGGGGGGAGATGGGAGACCCAGTACTTC
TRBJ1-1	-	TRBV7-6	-	CASSLGSGPNTEAFF	TGTGCCAGCAGCTTAGGTTCAGGGCCGAACACTGAAGCTTTCTTT
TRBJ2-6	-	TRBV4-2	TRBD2	CASSQDSLAGGFSGANVLTF	TGTGCCAGCAGCCAAGATTCGCTAGCGGGGGGCTTCTCTGGGGCCAACGTCCTGACTTTC
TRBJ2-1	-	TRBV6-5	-	CASSSGGSDNEQFF	TGTGCCAGCAGCTCAGGGGGGTCCGACAATGAGCAGTTCTTC
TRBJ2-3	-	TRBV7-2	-	CASSRDKDSTQYF	TGTGCCAGCAGCCGCGATAAAGACAGCACGCAGTATTTT
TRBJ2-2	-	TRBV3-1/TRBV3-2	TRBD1	CASRRQGAGTGELFF	TGTGCCAGCAGGCGACAGGGGGCGGGCACCGGGGAGCTGTTTTTT
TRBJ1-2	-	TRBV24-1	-	CATSQGYGYTF	TGTGCCACCAGCCAGGGCTATGGCTACACCTTC
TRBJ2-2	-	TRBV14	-	CASSRIQGTGELFF	TGTGCCAGCAGCCGGATACAGGGAACCGGGGAGCTGTTTTTT
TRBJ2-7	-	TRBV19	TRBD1	CASSTGQGPYEQYF	TGTGCCAGTAGTACCGGACAGGGTCCCTACGAGCAGTACTTC
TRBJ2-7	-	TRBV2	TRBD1	CASGPGTGSHEQYF	TGTGCCAGCGGTCCCGGGACAGGGTCCCACGAGCAGTACTTC
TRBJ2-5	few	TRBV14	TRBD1	CASSQNPTGGDGQETQYF	TGTGCCAGCAGCCAAAACCCGACAGGGGGCGATGGCCAAGAGACCCAGTACTTC
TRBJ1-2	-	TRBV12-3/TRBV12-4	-	CASNVQGTYGYTF	TGTGCCAGCAACGTACAGGGCACCTATGGCTACACCTTC
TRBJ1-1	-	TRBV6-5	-	CASTRGGSTEAFF	TGTGCCAGCACCCGGGGGGGGTCCACTGAAGCTTTCTTT
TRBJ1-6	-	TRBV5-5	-	CASSLPQGSSPLHF	TGTGCCAGCAGCTTGCCCCAGGGAAGTTCACCCCTCCACTTT
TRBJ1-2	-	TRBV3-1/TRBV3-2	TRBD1	CASSQGQGAYGYTF	TGTGCCAGCAGCCAAGGACAGGGAGCCTATGGCTACACCTTC
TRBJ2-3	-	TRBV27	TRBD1	CASSQGASTDTQYF	TGTGCCAGCAGCCAGGGGGCCTCGACAGATACGCAGTATTTT
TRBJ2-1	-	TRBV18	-	CASSRLPPSGKYNEQFF	TGTGCCAGCTCTCGCCTACCCCCCTCGGGGAAGTACAATGAGCAGTTCTTC
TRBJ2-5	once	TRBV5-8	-	CASSLEVALETQYF	TGTGCCAGCAGCTTGGAAGTAGCGCTGGAGACCCAGTACTTC
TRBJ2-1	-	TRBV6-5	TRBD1	CASSYGGQGGYEQFF	TGTGCCAGCAGTTACGGGGGACAGGGGGGCTATGAGCAGTTCTTC
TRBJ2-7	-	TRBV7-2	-	CASSLVQTGPYEQYF	TGTGCCAGCAGCTTAGTACAAACAGGGCCATACGAGCAGTACTTC
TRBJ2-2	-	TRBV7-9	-	CASSSRALLAGELFF	TGTGCCAGCAGCTCCAGGGCTCTGTTGGCCGGGGAGCTGTTTTTT
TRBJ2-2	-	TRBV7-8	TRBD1	CASSGWGQGDTGELFF	TGTGCCAGCAGCGGATGGGGACAGGGGGACACCGGGGAGCTGTTTTTT
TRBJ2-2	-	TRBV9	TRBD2	CASSVGRAANTGELFF	TGTGCCAGCAGCGTCGGGAGGGCGGCAAACACCGGGGAGCTGTTTTTT
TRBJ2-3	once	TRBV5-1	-	CASSLGTGVIDTQYF	TGCGCCAGCAGCTTGGGTACAGGTGTTATTGATACGCAGTATTTT
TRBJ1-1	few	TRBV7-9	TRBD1	CASSPLDYRGTEAFF	TGTGCCAGCAGCCCTTTAGACTACAGGGGTACTGAAGCTTTCTTT
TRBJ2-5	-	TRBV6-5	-	CASSLAGAETQYF	TGTGCCAGCAGTCTTGCGGGGGCGGAGACCCAGTACTTC
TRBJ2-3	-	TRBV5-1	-	CASSLGGGADTQYF	TGCGCCAGCAGCCTGGGTGGGGGCGCAGATACGCAGTATTTT
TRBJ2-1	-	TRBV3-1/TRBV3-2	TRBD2	CASSLLGTSGGHEQFF	TGTGCCAGCAGCCTCCTTGGAACTAGCGGGGGTCATGAGCAGTTCTTC
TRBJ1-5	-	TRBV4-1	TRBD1	CASSQGTGGGQPQHF	TGCGCCAGCAGCCAAGGCACAGGGGGCGGTCAGCCCCAGCATTTT
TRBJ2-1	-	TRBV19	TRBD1	CASSPGTGYNEQFF	TGTGCCAGTAGTCCGGGGACAGGATACAATGAGCAGTTCTTC
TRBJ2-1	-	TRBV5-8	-	CASSSTDYNEQFF	TGTGCCAGCAGCTCCACAGACTACAATGAGCAGTTCTTC
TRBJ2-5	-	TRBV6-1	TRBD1	CASSATGTGGGGTQYF	TGTGCCAGCAGTGCGACCGGGACAGGGGGCGGAGGGACCCAGTACTTC
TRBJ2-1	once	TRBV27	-	CASSFGVRGLEQFF	TGTGCCAGCAGTTTTGGGGTTAGGGGATTGGAGCAGTTCTTC
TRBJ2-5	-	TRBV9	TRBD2	CASTGGGAGETQYF	TGTGCCAGCACCGGCGGGGGGGCGGGAGAGACCCAGTACTTC
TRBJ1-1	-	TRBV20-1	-	CSASWSGSTEAFF	TGCAGTGCTAGTTGGTCTGGTAGCACTGAAGCTTTCTTT
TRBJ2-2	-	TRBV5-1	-	CASSTGHWELFF	TGCGCCAGCAGCACGGGACATTGGGAGCTGTTTTTT
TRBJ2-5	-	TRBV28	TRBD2	CASSFPSGGAETQYF	TGTGCCAGCAGTTTTCCCAGCGGGGGGGCCGAGACCCAGTACTTC
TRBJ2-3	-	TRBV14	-	CASSHSWGEGTDTQYF	TGTGCCAGCAGCCATTCCTGGGGGGAAGGGACAGATACGCAGTATTTT
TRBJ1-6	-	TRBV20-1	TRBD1	CSASHRGVNSPLHF	TGCAGTGCTAGTCACAGGGGGGTTAATTCACCCCTCCACTTT
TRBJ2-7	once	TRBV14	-	CASSQGPTGTAYEQYF	TGTGCCAGCAGCCAAGGACCTACAGGGACGGCTTACGAGCAGTACTTC
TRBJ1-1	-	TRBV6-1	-	CASSETVNTEAFF	TGTGCCAGCAGTGAGACAGTGAACACTGAAGCTTTCTTT
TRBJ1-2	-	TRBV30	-	CAWGTGYGYTF	TGTGCCTGGGGAACTGGCTATGGCTACACCTTC
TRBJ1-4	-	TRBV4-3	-	CASSWGTGTEKLFF	TGCGCCAGCAGCTGGGGAACAGGTACCGAAAAACTGTTTTTT
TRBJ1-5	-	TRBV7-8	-	CASSRGRGPSNQPQHF	TGTGCCAGCAGCCGAGGCAGGGGACCTAGCAATCAGCCCCAGCATTTT